This passage covers 15 T cell receptor beta chains from one sample sequenced in a study of chemoradiotherapy in HPV16-positive cancers. Produced via immunoSEQ multiplex PCR; TCRdb's table is partial and in-frame only. The profile shows tens of thousands of clones, more than 80% of them singletons. Specimen: blood, collected from a patient who underwent chemoradiotherapy. The receptor source for this set is a human donor with HPV-associated anogenital cancer.

This clone was seen more than once but under ten times. The chain is built from TRBV19 and TRBJ1-3, with D tentatively TRBD1 (6 bases). CDR1 LNHDA and CDR2 SQIVND come from the germline V gene (reference sequence). The CDR3 covers 15 residues. Trimming removed 9 bases at V and 0 bases at J, with 15 bases between. The DNA of the CDR3 is TGTGCCAGCGACCGGACAGCTCACTCTGGAAACACCATATATTTT. Translated: CASDRTAHSGNTIYF.

The chain links TRBV30 to TRBJ1-1; 7 bases align to TRBD1. CDR3 length: 11 residues. CDR1 and CDR2 from the germline V gene are GTSNPN and SVGIG (reference sequence). The V segment lost 6 bases and the J segment 7 bases; nucleotides outside the gene matches: 5. CDR3 loop: CACKGQHEAFF. CDR3 coding DNA: TGTGCCTGCAAGGGACAGCATGAAGCTTTCTTT.

CDR3 sequence (DNA): TGTGCCACCAGCAGAGGGCAGGTGCTGGGAAACACCATATATTTT. Amino acid sequence: CATSRGQVLGNTIYF. The gene calls are TRBV15 and TRBJ1-3; the D is unclear. Germline CDR1 is LNHNV and CDR2 is YYDKDF (reference sequence). This CDR3 spans 15 amino acids. V lost 1 base, J lost 4 bases, and 11 bases lay in between.

The V call is TRBV7-2, the J call TRBJ2-1; 11 bases map to TRBD2. The J segment lost 3 bases and the V segment lost 5 bases, leaving 3 bases of the junction unmatched. Germline V gives CDR1 SGHTA, CDR2 FQGNSA. The CDR3 is made up of 15 amino acids. The CDR3 DNA reads as TGTGCCAGCAGCCAAACTAGCGGGGGCTACAATGAGCAGTTCTTC. Translated, it gives CASSQTSGGYNEQFF.

This clone was found a few times. The chain has TRBV10-3 and TRBJ2-1, with 14 bases aligning to TRBD2. Germline values: CDR1 ENHRY, CDR2 SYGVKD. V trimming: 6 bases; J trimming: 0 bases; junction bases outside the gene matches: 7. The CDR3 spans 18 residues. The CDR3 loop reads CAIRDGLAGGRSYNEQFF. The CDR3 DNA sequence: TGTGCCATCAGAGATGGACTAGCGGGGGGCCGCTCCTACAATGAGCAGTTCTTC.

This rearrangement joins TRBV13 to TRBJ1-1; D ambiguous. Trimming removed 5 bases from V and 4 bases from J, with 17 bases in between. Germline lookup yields CDR1 PRHDT and CDR2 FYEKMQ (reference sequence). The CDR3 contains 15 residues. In DNA form, the CDR3 reads TGTGCCAGCAGCACTAACCGCGGAGTGGGCACTGAAGCTTTCTTT. Amino acids: CASSTNRGVGTEAFF.

This clone was seen a single time. This sequence joins TRBV11-2 and TRBJ2-5; D possibly corresponds to TRBD2 (6 bases). The CDR3 contains 14 residues. Trimming took off 3 bases at V and 4 bases at J, with 12 bases between the two ends. Germline V gene data show CDR1 as SGHAT and CDR2 as FQNNGV. This chain's CDR3 is CASSFAGNRETQYF. CDR3 nucleotide sequence: TGTGCCAGCAGCTTTGCGGGGAACCGAGAGACCCAGTACTTC.

The chain combines TRBV13 with TRBJ1-2; D unclear. Trimming stripped 8 bases from V and 2 bases from J, with 15 bases between. There are 14 residues in the CDR3. The germline V gene encodes CDR1 PRHDT and CDR2 FYEKMQ (reference sequence). The CDR3 DNA reads as TGTGCCAGCGTTGGCTCAAGACGGAACTATGGCTACACCTTC. Translation gives CASVGSRRNYGYTF.

The rearrangement uses TRBV27 and TRBJ2-3; 13 bases map to TRBD2. In germline, CDR1 is MNHEY, CDR2 SMNVEV (reference sequence). V lost 8 bases to trimming and J lost 2 bases; unmatched junction nucleotides: 13. The length of the CDR3 is 18 residues. The CDR3 loop reads CASGPLGLAGATTDTQYF. CDR3 bases: TGTGCCAGCGGCCCCCTCGGACTAGCGGGGGCCACCACAGATACGCAGTATTTT.

The genes are TRBV7-6 and TRBJ2-3, with no clear D. This CDR3 region has 15 residues. V dropped 0 bases and J dropped 2 bases, with 9 bases sitting between them. From germline, CDR1 is SGHVS and CDR2 FNYEAQ. The CDR3 protein is CASSLAARYTDTQYF. The CDR3 DNA sequence: TGTGCCAGCAGCTTAGCCGCCCGTTACACAGATACGCAGTATTTT. Full variable domain (missing parts from reference TRBV7-6 and TRBJ2-3): GAGVSQSPRYKVTKRGQDVALRCDPISGHVSLYWYRQALGQGPEFLTYFNYEAQQDKSGLPNDRFSAERPEGSISTLTIQRTEQRDSAMYRCASSLAARYTDTQYFGPGTRLTVL.

The J gene is TRBJ1-3, the V gene TRBV15; 7 nucleotides line up with TRBD1. This CDR3 has 17 residues. The germline CDR1 and CDR2 sequences are LNHNV and YYDKDF (reference sequence). Losses at the gene ends were 0 bases for V and 2 bases for J; bases not matched to a gene: 7. CDR3 amino acids: CATSRDPTTGTGNTIYF. The CDR3 coding sequence is TGTGCCACCAGCAGAGACCCGACGACAGGGACTGGAAACACCATATATTTT.

The rearrangement links TRBV27 to TRBJ2-5, with D perhaps TRBD1 (6 bases). Trimming removed 5 bases from V and 7 bases from J, with 14 bases in between. In germline, CDR1 is MNHEY, CDR2 SMNVEV (reference sequence). This CDR3 region has 13 residues. CDR3 in amino acids: CASSTQGFGTQYF. Here the CDR3 DNA reads TGTGCCAGCAGTACCCAGGGGTTCGGGACCCAGTACTTC.

The rearrangement links TRBV6-1 to TRBJ2-3, with D perhaps TRBD1 (6 bases). Germline V gene lookup returns CDR1 MNHNS and CDR2 SASEGT. The CDR3 runs 15 residues. Trimming stripped 6 bases from V and 1 base from J, with 14 bases between. The CDR3 region has the DNA TGTGCCAGCAGCCTTGACAGGACCGGCACAGATACGCAGTATTTT. Its translation is CASSLDRTGTDTQYF.

The rearrangement joins TRBV19 to TRBJ2-7, with D possibly matching TRBD1 (5 bases). The V and J ends lost 4 bases and 1 base respectively, with 14 bases between them. Germline CDR1 and CDR2: LNHDA and SQIVND (reference sequence). This CDR3 comprises 15 residues. The CDR3 DNA is TGTGCCAGTAGTAGCCCAGGGAAAGGGTCCTACGAGCAGTACTTC. It is translated as CASSSPGKGSYEQYF.

The chain employs TRBV15 and TRBJ2-3, with 8 bases aligning to TRBD2. This CDR3 comprises 17 residues. The V segment lost 3 bases and the J segment 3 bases; nucleotides outside the gene matches: 11. Germline V gene data show CDR1 as LNHNV and CDR2 as YYDKDF (reference sequence). In nucleotides, the CDR3 is TGTGCCACCAGCAGCAAGCGGGGGTATCAATGGACAGATACGCAGTATTTT. Its translation is CATSSKRGYQWTDTQYF.